This T cell receptor (beta chain) was sequenced during a study of blood T cell repertoires in COVID-19. Study background: Sites in the United States, Italy and Spain provided acute and convalescent COVID-19 samples.

It was during active infection that Seattle patients were enrolled and then longitudinally followed. Authors' methods: By means of reference gene primer amplification, nucleated cell counts were estimated. TCRdb's copy holds only in-frame clones and misses some; the assay was immunoSEQ multiplex PCR. That table gives V, J and clone size, and the DNA gave D and trimming. The table records 150,000 to 250,000 clones, roughly 80% of them present only once. The CDR3 contains 17 residues. Looked up from germline, CDR1 is MRHNA and CDR2 is SNTAGT. Unmatched junction bases numbered 13, after V lost 5 bases and J lost 8 bases.

Input material: peripheral blood. V and J are TRBV6-4 and TRBJ2-3, with 13 bases that match TRBD2. The TCR originated in a middle-aged woman with COVID-19, enrolled during active disease. As DNA, the CDR3 is TGTGCCAGCAGTTTTACTTATTCCGGGACTAGCGGGGTTACGCAGTATTTT. Protein product: CASSFTYSGTSGVTQYF.